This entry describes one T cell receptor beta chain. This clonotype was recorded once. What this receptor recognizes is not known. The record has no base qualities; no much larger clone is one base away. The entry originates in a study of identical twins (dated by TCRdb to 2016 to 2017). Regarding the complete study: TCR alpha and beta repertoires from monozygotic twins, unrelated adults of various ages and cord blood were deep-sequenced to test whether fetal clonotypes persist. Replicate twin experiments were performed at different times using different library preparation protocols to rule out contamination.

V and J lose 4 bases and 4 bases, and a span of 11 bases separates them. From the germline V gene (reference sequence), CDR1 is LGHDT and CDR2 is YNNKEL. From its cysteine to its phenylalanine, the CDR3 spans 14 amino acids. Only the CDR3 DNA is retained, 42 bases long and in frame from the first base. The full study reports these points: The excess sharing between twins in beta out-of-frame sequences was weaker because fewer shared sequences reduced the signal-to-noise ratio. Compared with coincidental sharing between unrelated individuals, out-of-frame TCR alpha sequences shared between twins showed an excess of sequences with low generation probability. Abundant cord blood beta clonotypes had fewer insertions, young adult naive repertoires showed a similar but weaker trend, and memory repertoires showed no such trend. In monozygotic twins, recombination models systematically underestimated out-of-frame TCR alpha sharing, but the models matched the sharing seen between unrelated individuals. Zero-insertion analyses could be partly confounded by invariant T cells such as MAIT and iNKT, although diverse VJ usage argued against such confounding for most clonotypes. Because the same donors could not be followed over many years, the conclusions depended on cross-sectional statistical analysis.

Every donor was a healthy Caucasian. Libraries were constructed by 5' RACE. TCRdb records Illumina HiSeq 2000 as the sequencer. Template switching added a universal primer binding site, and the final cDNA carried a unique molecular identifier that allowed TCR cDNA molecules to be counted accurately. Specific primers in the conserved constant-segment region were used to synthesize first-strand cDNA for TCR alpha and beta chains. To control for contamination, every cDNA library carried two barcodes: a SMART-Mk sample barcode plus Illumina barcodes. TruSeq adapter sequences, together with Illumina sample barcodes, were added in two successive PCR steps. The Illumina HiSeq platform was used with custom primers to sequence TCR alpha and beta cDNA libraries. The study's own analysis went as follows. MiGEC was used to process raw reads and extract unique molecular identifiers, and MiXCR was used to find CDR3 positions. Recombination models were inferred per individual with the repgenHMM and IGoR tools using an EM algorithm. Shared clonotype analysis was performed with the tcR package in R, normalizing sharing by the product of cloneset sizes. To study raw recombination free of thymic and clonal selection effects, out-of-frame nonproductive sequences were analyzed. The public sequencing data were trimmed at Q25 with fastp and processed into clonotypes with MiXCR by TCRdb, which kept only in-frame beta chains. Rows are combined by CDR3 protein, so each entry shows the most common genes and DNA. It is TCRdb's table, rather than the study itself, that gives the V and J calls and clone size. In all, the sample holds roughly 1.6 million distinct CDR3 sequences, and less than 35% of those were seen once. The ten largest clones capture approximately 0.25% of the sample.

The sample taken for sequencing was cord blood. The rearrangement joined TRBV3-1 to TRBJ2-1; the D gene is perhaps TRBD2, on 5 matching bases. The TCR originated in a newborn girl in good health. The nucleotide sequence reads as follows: TGTGCCAGCAGCCGAGGGTTTGGGTACAATGAGCAGTTCTTC. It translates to CASSRGFGYNEQFF.